The 27 T cell receptor beta chains below all came from one sample that was sequenced in a study of follicular helper T cells after annual influenza vaccination. Documented time point: 2014-2015 season, pre-vaccination. Sequenced by immunoSEQ multiplex PCR; TCRdb stores in-frame clones only, minus some. The data show 7,500 to 8,500 clones, with around four fifths seen just once and around 0.99% held by the top ten. Specimen: CXCR5+ CD38- circulating T follicular helper cells from blood, collected on the day of influenza vaccination. Subset given: circulating Tfh, non-naive CD4+CXCR5+PD-1+ (ICOS+CD38+ or ICOS-CD38-). Receptors originate from an adult who received the influenza vaccine.

This chain joins TRBV19 and TRBJ2-3; no reliable D call. The CDR3 covers 13 residues. Germline values: CDR1 LNHDA, CDR2 SQIVND (reference sequence). Trimming stripped 0 bases from V and 2 bases from J, with 3 bases between. As DNA, the CDR3 is TGTGCCAGTAGTATAGACTACACAGATACGCAGTATTTT. Translation gives CASSIDYTDTQYF.

The chain is built from TRBV6-1 and TRBJ2-3, with TRBD2 matching 13 bases. This CDR3 region has 18 residues. Germline lookup yields CDR1 MNHNS and CDR2 SASEGT. V dropped 4 bases and J dropped 2; count of bases not matched to a gene: 9. CDR3 in amino acids: CASSARTSGGPYTDTQYF. The CDR3 DNA is TGTGCCAGCAGTGCTAGGACTAGCGGGGGCCCCTACACAGATACGCAGTATTTT.

The rearrangement links TRBV12-2 to TRBJ2-7; the table's D call, TRBD2, has no DNA check behind it. TRBV12-2 counts as a pseudogene. There are 17 residues in the CDR3. The chain's CDR3 is CASRLSRSRDSIYEQYF. The CDR3 DNA follows: TGTGCAAGTCGCTTATCTCGGAGCCGGGACTCCATCTACGAGCAGTACTTC.

This clone was seen once. CDR3 nucleotide sequence: TGCGCCAGCAGCTTGGAGGGGGACGGCACTGAAGCTTTCTTT. Translating it yields CASSLEGDGTEAFF. The chain uses TRBV5-1 and TRBJ1-1; tentative D call: TRBD1 (6 bases). The germline gives CDR1 SGHRS, CDR2 YFSETQ. This CDR3 region has 14 residues. Trimming stripped 0 bases from V and 4 bases from J, with 10 bases between.

The gene calls are TRBV19 and TRBJ1-2; 7 bases are shared with TRBD1. V was pared by 3 bases and J by 6 bases, with 4 bases of the junction left unmatched. The CDR3 length is 13 residues. Germline V gene sequence: CDR1 LNHDA, CDR2 SQIVND (reference sequence). CDR3 coding DNA: TGTGCCAGTAGTATTAACAGGGGCCATGGCTACACCTTC. Translation gives CASSINRGHGYTF.

This rearrangement joins TRBV7-9 to TRBJ2-2, with D tentatively TRBD1 (5 bases). Trimming shortened V by 8 bases and J by 5 bases, and 15 bases separated the two germline ends. CDR1 is SEHNR and CDR2 is FQNEAQ in the germline V gene (reference sequence). This CDR3 has 14 amino acids. The CDR3 spells CASSPPSGTGELFF. CDR3 coding DNA: TGTGCCAGCTCCCCACCATCAGGGACCGGGGAGCTGTTTTTT. The whole variable domain, remainder taken from reference TRBV7-9 and TRBJ2-2, is DTGVSQNPRHKITKRGQNVTFRCDPISEHNRLYWYRQTLGQGPEFLTYFQNEAQLEKSRLLSDRFSAERPKGSFSTLEIQRTEQGDSAMYLCASSPPSGTGELFFGEGSRLTVL.

The chain couples TRBV28 to TRBJ1-1; D call uncertain. This CDR3 comprises 12 residues. Trimming took 6 bases from V and 2 from J, leaving 7 bases between them. Germline-derived CDR1 and CDR2 are MDHEN and SYDVKM. In nucleotides, the CDR3 is TGTGCCAGCAGGAGGGCCAACACTGAAGCTTTCTTT. Protein product: CASRRANTEAFF.

The chain carries TRBV6-1 and TRBJ2-2, with TRBD1 matching 9 bases. With V trimmed by 6 bases and J by 5 bases, 7 bases remained unmatched. The CDR3 covers 15 residues. Germline V gives CDR1 MNHNS, CDR2 SASEGT. CDR3 in amino acids: CASRETGGRTGELFF. The CDR3 bases are TGTGCCAGCAGGGAGACAGGGGGAAGGACCGGGGAGCTGTTTTTT.

The V and J genes are TRBV11-3 and TRBJ1-1, with D perhaps TRBD1 (6 bases). This CDR3 has 15 amino acids. Trimming left V 1 base short and J 4 bases short, with 13 bases between. Germline V gene lookup returns CDR1 SGHNT and CDR2 YENEEA. CDR3 sequence: CASSLGGGGGTEAFF. The CDR3 DNA reads as TGTGCCAGCAGCTTAGGTGGAGGGGGAGGCACTGAAGCTTTCTTT.

V is TRBV7-8 and J is TRBJ2-3, with 8 nucleotides matching TRBD2. Germline trimming cut 0 bases from V and 0 bases from J; bases unmatched to any gene: 8. Germline loops: CDR1 SGHVS, CDR2 FQNEAQ. The CDR3 has 18 residues. The CDR3 reads CASSLARSGAGSTDTQYF. CDR3 in DNA: TGTGCCAGCAGCTTAGCGCGTAGCGGGGCGGGAAGCACAGATACGCAGTATTTT.

V usage is TRBV5-1 and J usage is TRBJ2-7; the D is unclear. The CDR3 contains 14 residues. Deletions cut 0 bases from V and 6 bases from J, with 13 bases between. In germline, CDR1 is SGHRS, CDR2 YFSETQ. The CDR3, as DNA: TGCGCCAGCAGCTTGGAACTATTCCTATCCGAGCAGTACTTC. Its protein product is CASSLELFLSEQYF.

V usage is TRBV19 and J usage is TRBJ1-5; perhaps TRBD1 as D (5 bases). Per the germline V gene, CDR1 is LNHDA and CDR2 is SQIVND (reference sequence). The length of the CDR3 is 13 residues. Trimming removed 5 bases from V and 7 bases from J, with 12 bases in between. The CDR3 nucleotides are TGTGCCAGTAGTTCTCGCGGGGACCAGCCCCAGCATTTT. Protein product: CASSSRGDQPQHF.

This rearrangement joins TRBV6-4 to TRBJ2-2; D is unresolved. The CDR3 consists of 13 residues. The ends were cut back, 4 bases at V and 4 bases at J, with 7 bases in the middle. Germline assignment: CDR1 MRHNA and CDR2 SNTAGT. The CDR3 loop reads CASSGARTGELFF. CDR3 nucleotides: TGTGCCAGCAGTGGGGCGCGCACCGGGGAGCTGTTTTTT.

V and J are TRBV13 and TRBJ2-3; no clear D gene. Germline CDR1 PRHDT, CDR2 FYEKMQ (reference sequence). Trimming pared 3 bases from V and 6 bases from J, leaving 4 bases between. This CDR3 contains 11 residues. CDR3 nucleotide sequence: TGTGCCAGCAGCTTCACGGATACGCAGTATTTT. It yields the protein CASSFTDTQYF.

J is TRBJ2-1 and V is TRBV11-2; D is uncertain. Germline CDR1 reads SGHAT; CDR2 reads FQNNGV. The CDR3 is made up of 12 amino acids. Trimming pared 5 bases from V and 11 bases from J, leaving 13 bases between. CDR3 nucleotides: TGTGCCAGCAGCCCCCCGGCGGTACAGCAGTTCTTC. The encoded protein is CASSPPAVQQFF.

The V gene is TRBV15, the J gene TRBJ1-6; D unresolved. Germline V gene lookup returns CDR1 LNHNV and CDR2 YYDKDF (reference sequence). The CDR3 runs to 14 residues. Trimming took off 0 bases at V and 7 bases at J, with 7 bases between the two ends. CDR3 region: CATSREAGNSPLHF. In nucleotides, the CDR3 is TGTGCCACCAGCAGAGAGGCGGGGAATTCACCCCTCCACTTT.

The chain combines TRBV6-1 with TRBJ2-7; D is unclear. Germline CDR1 MNHNS, CDR2 SASEGT. The V gene lost 2 bases and the J gene lost 2 bases, with 10 bases spanning the gap. The CDR3 loop spans 14 amino acids. This CDR3 reads CASSERPDPYEQYF. Here the CDR3 DNA reads TGTGCCAGCAGTGAAAGGCCAGATCCCTACGAGCAGTACTTC.

This chain joins TRBV18 and TRBJ1-5, with D tentatively TRBD1 (5 bases). The V gene's germline CDR1 is KGHSH and CDR2 LQKENI. This CDR3 comprises 16 residues. With 0 bases removed from V and 0 bases from J, the gap between germline ends came to 9 bases. This chain's CDR3 is CASSPPGVGSNQPQHF. The CDR3 DNA follows: TGTGCCAGCTCACCACCAGGGGTAGGTAGCAATCAGCCCCAGCATTTT.

The chain couples TRBV6-6 to TRBJ1-2; D remains ambiguous. The CDR3 is 16 amino acids. In germline, CDR1 is MNHNY, CDR2 SVGAGI (reference sequence). Trimming removed 7 bases at V and 0 bases at J, with 18 bases between. The DNA of the CDR3 is TGTGCCAGCACCCCAAGAGGGTCCACCACTAACTATGGCTACACCTTC. Residues: CASTPRGSTTNYGYTF.

The chain couples TRBV6-1 to TRBJ1-2; D may be TRBD1 (6 bases). V was trimmed by 8 bases and J by 4 bases, leaving 14 bases between them. The CDR3 has 13 amino acids. Germline V gives CDR1 MNHNS, CDR2 SASEGT. CDR3 amino acids: CASQFRDIYGYTF. CDR3 in DNA: TGTGCCAGCCAGTTCCGGGACATCTATGGCTACACCTTC.

V usage is TRBV5-4 and J usage is TRBJ1-2; tentatively, D is TRBD1 (5 bases). Germline CDR1 is SGHNT and CDR2 is YYREEE (reference sequence). CDR3 length: 16 residues. Trimming removed 0 bases from V and 4 bases from J, with 16 bases in between. CDR3 in DNA: TGTGCCAGCAGCTTGGTGGGAAGGTCCGGGGCCTATGGCTACACCTTC. Translation gives CASSLVGRSGAYGYTF.

This chain uses TRBV28 with TRBJ2-5; a weak D match, TRBD1 (6 bases). Germline CDR1 is MDHEN and CDR2 is SYDVKM. The CDR3 totals 13 residues. V lost 5 bases, J lost 7 bases, and 14 bases lay in between. CDR3 in amino acids: CASSKQGPGTQYF. The CDR3 DNA sequence: TGTGCCAGCAGTAAACAGGGTCCCGGGACCCAGTACTTC.

This clone came up a few times. The CDR3 region has the DNA TGTGCCAGCAGCTTCACCAAGGACACTGAAGCTTTCTTT. It is translated as CASSFTKDTEAFF. The chain employs TRBV7-2 and TRBJ1-1; D is unclear. Germline loops: CDR1 SGHTA, CDR2 FQGNSA. Deletions cut 3 bases from V and 3 bases from J, with 8 bases between. The CDR3 covers 13 residues. Combining the CDR3 with reference TRBV7-2 and TRBJ1-1 gives the whole variable domain GAGVSQSPSNKVTEKGKDVELRCDPISGHTALYWYRQSLGQGLEFLIYFQGNSAPDKSGLPSDRFSAERTGGSVSTLTIQRTQQEDSAVYLCASSFTKDTEAFFGQGTRLTVV.

This rearrangement joins TRBV4-1 to TRBJ1-4, with 12 bases matching TRBD1. Germline V CDR1 and CDR2: MGHRA, YSYEKL. The trim removed 0 bases at V and 13 bases at J, leaving 9 bases unmatched. The CDR3 runs to 16 residues. CDR3 sequence reads: CASSQDGDRGLSRLFF. The DNA for the CDR3 is TGCGCCAGCAGCCAAGATGGGGACAGGGGGCTCTCTAGACTGTTTTTT.

This chain links TRBV18 with TRBJ2-5; D is unresolved. Germline loops: CDR1 KGHSH, CDR2 LQKENI. The germline V and J ends were trimmed by 3 bases and 5 bases, with 7 bases remaining between them. This CDR3 contains 12 residues. The CDR3 sequence is CASSPSGETQYF. CDR3 sequence (DNA): TGTGCCAGCTCACCGAGTGGTGAGACCCAGTACTTC.

This sequence joins TRBV5-1 and TRBJ1-2; 9 positions agree with TRBD1. Germline-derived CDR1 and CDR2 are SGHRS and YFSETQ. Trimming at V came to 1 base and at J to 5 bases, leaving 3 bases not matched to a gene. The CDR3 extends over 14 amino acids. Here the CDR3 DNA reads TGCGCCAGCAGCTTGATACAGGGGGCGTATGGCTACACCTTC. This codes for CASSLIQGAYGYTF. Full variable domain (missing parts from reference TRBV5-1 and TRBJ1-2): KAGVTQTPRYLIKTRGQQVTLSCSPISGHRSVSWYQQTPGQGLQFLFEYFSETQRNKGNFPGRFSGRQFSNSRSEMNVSTLELGDSALYLCASSLIQGAYGYTFGSGTRLTVV.

The V gene is TRBV5-4, the J gene TRBJ2-1; D unresolved. The CDR3 runs 12 residues. The ends were cut back, 4 bases at V and 7 bases at J, with 9 bases in the middle. In germline, CDR1 is SGHNT, CDR2 YYREEE (reference sequence). The CDR3, as DNA: TGTGCCAGCAGCCAACAAAGGAATGAGCAGTTCTTC. This codes for CASSQQRNEQFF.